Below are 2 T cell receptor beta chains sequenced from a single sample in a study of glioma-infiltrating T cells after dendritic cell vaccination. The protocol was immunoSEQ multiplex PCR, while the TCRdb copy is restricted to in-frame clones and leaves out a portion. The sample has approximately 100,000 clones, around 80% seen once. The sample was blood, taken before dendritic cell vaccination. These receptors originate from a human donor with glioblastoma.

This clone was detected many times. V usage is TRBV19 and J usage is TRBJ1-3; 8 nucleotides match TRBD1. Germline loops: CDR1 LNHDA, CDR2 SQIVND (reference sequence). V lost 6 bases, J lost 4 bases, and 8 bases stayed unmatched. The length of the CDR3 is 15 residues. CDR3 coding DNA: TGTGCCAGTAGCGTGACAGGGGTTGGGGGAAACACCATATATTTT. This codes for CASSVTGVGGNTIYF.

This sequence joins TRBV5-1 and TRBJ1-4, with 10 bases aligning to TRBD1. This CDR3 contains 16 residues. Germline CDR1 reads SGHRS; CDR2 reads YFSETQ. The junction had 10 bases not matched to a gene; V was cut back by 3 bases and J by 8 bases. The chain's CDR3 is CASSSDRGAAFEKLFF. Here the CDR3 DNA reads TGCGCCAGCAGCTCGGACAGGGGGGCGGCCTTCGAAAAACTGTTTTTT. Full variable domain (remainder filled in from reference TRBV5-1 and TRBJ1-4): KAGVTQTPRYLIKTRGQQVTLSCSPISGHRSVSWYQQTPGQGLQFLFEYFSETQRNKGNFPGRFSGRQFSNSRSEMNVSTLELGDSALYLCASSSDRGAAFEKLFFGSGTQLSVL.